A single T cell receptor (beta chain) is shown here with its context. Its antigen is as yet unknown. This entry belongs to a study of cytomegalovirus exposure and HLA in healthy donors. Study-wide results and limits: Later analysis associated a missense DCLRE1C variant with TCR beta V- and J-gene trimming.

PCR primers comprised 60 Vbeta and 13 Jbeta primers. Here immunoSEQ multiplex PCR was the method, and the copy in TCRdb shows in-frame clones only, minus some. The sample consists of 160,000 or so clones, roughly four fifths of them appearing once. The sequence was collected from a woman aged 40 to 49 in good health and CMV-seronegative. Sequences were obtained from PBMCs.

The CDR3 DNA sequence: TGCGCCAGCGCCCCGGGACAGGGGGCCCGGGGCTACACCTTC. It is translated as CASAPGQGARGYTF. This chain uses TRBV5-1 with TRBJ1-2; 12 positions agree with TRBD1. The CDR3 loop spans 14 amino acids. CDR1 SGHRS and CDR2 YFSETQ come from the germline V gene. V was pared by 7 bases and J by 8 bases, with 9 bases of the junction left unmatched.